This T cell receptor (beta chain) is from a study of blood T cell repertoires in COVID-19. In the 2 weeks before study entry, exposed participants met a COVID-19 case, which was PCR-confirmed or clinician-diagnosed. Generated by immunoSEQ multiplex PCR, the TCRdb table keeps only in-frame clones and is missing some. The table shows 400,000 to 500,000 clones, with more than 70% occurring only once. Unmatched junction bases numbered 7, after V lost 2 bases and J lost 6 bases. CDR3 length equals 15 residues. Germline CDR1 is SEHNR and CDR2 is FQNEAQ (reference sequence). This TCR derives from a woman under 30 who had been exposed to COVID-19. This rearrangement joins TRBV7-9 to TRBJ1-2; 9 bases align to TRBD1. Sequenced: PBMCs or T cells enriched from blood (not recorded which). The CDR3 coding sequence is TGTGCCAGCAGCTTAACGGGACAGGGCGGGCATGGCTACACCTTC. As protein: CASSLTGQGGHGYTF.